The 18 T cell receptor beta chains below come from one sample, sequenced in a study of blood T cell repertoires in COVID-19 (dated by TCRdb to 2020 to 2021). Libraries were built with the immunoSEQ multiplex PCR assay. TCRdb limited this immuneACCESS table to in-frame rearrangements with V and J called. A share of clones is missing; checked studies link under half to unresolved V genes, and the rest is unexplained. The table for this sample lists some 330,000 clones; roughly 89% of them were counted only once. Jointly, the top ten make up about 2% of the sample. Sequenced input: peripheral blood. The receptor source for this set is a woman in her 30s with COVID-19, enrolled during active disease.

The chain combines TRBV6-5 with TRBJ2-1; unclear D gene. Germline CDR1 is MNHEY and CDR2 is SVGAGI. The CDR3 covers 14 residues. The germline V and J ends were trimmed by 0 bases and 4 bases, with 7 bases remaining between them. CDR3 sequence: CASSYSRQYNEQFF. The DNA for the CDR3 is TGTGCCAGCAGTTACTCTCGACAATACAATGAGCAGTTCTTC.

The CDR3 DNA follows: TGTGCCAGCAGCTCCTCGGGACTAGCGGGGTCTGAGCAGTTCTTC. Amino acids: CASSSSGLAGSEQFF. This chain joins TRBV7-3 and TRBJ2-1; 13 nucleotides line up with TRBD2. CDR3 length equals 15 residues. Germline values: CDR1 SGHTA, CDR2 FQGTGA. The V and J ends lost 4 bases and 9 bases, in that order; junction bases with no gene match: 6.

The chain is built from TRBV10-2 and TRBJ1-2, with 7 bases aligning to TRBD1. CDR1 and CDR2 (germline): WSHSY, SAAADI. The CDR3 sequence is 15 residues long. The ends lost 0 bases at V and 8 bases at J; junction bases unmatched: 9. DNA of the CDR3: TGCGCCAGCAGTGAGTCTTTAACAGGGGCGCTCGGCTACACCTTC. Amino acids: CASSESLTGALGYTF.

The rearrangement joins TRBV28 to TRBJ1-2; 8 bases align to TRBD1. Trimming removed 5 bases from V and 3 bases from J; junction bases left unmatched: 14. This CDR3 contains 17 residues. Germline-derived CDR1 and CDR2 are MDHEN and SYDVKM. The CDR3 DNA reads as TGTGCCAGCAGTCCCTACCTAGGACAGGGCGGGTACTATGGCTACACCTTC. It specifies CASSPYLGQGGYYGYTF.

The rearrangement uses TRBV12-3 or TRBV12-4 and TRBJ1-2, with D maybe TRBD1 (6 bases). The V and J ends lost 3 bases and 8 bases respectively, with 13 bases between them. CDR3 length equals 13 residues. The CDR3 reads CASSFLGALGYTF. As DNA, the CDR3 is TGTGCCAGCAGTTTCCTGGGGGCGCTCGGCTACACCTTC.

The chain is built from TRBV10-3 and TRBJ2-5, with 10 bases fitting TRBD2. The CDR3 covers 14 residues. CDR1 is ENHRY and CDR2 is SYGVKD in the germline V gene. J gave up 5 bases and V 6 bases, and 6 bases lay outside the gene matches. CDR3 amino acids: CAIRPSGGGETQYF. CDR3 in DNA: TGTGCCATCAGACCTAGCGGGGGAGGGGAGACCCAGTACTTC.

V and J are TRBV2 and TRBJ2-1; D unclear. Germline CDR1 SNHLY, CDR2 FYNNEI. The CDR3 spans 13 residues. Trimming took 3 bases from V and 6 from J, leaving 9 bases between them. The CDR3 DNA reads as TGTGCCAGCAGTGAGGGCCGACCCAATGAGCAGTTCTTC. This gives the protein CASSEGRPNEQFF.

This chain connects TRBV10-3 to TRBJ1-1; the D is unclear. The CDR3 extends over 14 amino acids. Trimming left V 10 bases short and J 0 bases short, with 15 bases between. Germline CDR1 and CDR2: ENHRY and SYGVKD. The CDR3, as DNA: TGTGCCACGTCTCTCGCGGGAGTGAACACTGAAGCTTTCTTT. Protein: CATSLAGVNTEAFF.

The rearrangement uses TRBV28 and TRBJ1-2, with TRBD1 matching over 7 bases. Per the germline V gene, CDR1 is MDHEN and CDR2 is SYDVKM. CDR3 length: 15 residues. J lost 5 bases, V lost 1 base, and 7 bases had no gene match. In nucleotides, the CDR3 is TGTGCCAGCAGTTTATCTTCGACAGGGTGGTATGGCTACACCTTC. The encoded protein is CASSLSSTGWYGYTF.

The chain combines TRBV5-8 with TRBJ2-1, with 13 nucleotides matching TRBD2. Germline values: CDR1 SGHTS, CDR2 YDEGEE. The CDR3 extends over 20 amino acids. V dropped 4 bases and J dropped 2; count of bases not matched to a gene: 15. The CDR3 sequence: CASSPLRTSGGFRTYNEQFF. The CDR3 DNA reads TGTGCCAGCAGCCCTCTTAGGACTAGCGGGGGCTTCCGGACCTACAATGAGCAGTTCTTC.

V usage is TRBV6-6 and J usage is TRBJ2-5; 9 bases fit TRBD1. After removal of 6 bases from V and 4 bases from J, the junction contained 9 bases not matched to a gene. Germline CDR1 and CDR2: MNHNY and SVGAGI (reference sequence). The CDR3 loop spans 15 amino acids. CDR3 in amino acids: CASRQPDRGGETQYF. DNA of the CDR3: TGTGCCAGCAGACAACCGGACAGGGGTGGAGAGACCCAGTACTTC.

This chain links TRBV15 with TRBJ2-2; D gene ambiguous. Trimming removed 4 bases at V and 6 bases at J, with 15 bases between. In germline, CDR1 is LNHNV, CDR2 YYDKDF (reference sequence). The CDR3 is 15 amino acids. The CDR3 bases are TGTGCCACCAGCACTAACCCCATGGTATCCGGGGAGCTGTTTTTT. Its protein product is CATSTNPMVSGELFF.

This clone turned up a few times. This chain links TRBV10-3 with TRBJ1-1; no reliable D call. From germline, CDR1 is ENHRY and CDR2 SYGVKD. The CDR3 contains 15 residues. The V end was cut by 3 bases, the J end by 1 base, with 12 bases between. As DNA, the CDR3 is TGTGCCATCAGTGATCCGTCGAGGAAGAACACTGAAGCTTTCTTT. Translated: CAISDPSRKNTEAFF.

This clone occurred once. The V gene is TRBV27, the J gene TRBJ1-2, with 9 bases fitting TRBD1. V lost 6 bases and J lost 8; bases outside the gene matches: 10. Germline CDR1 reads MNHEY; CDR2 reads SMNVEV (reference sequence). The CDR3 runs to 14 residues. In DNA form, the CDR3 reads TGTGCCAGCAGAACTACAGGGGGCGAGCGGGGCTACACCTTC. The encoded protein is CASRTTGGERGYTF.

In nucleotides, the CDR3 is TGCAGCGTTGAAGACCTAGCGGGGGCCCTCAATGAGCAGTTCTTC. Its protein is CSVEDLAGALNEQFF. The chain joins TRBV29-1 to TRBJ2-1; TRBD2 matches 10 bases. This CDR3 is built from 15 residues. Unmatched junction bases numbered 5, after V lost 0 bases and J lost 6 bases. Looked up from germline, CDR1 is SQVTM and CDR2 is ANQGSEA.

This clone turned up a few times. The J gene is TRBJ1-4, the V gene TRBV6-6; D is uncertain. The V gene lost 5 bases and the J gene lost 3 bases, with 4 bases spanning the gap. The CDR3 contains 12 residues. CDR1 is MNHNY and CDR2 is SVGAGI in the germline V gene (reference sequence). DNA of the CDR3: TGTGCCAGCAGTATCTCTAATGAAAAACTGTTTTTT. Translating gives CASSISNEKLFF.

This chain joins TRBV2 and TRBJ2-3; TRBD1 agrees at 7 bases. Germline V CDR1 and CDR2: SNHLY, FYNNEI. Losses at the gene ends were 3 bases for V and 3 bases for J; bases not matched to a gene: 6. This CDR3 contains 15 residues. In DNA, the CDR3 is TGTGCCAGCAGTGAGAACAGGGGCCGGACAGATACGCAGTATTTT. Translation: CASSENRGRTDTQYF. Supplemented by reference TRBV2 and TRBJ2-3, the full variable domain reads EPEVTQTPSHQVTQMGQEVILRCVPISNHLYFYWYRQILGQKVEFLVSFYNNEISEKSEIFDDQFSVERPDGSNFTLKIRSTKLEDSAMYFCASSENRGRTDTQYFGPGTRLTVL.

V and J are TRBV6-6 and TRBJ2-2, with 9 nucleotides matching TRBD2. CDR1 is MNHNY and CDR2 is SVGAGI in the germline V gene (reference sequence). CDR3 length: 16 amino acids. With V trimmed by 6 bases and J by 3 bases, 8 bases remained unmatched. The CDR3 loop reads CASRPRGGTHTGELFF. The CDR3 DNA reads TGTGCCAGCAGACCGCGGGGGGGGACTCACACCGGGGAGCTGTTTTTT.